The source of this T cell receptor beta chain is a study of T cell responses to AZD1222 COVID-19 vaccine. Broader study findings: Reportedly, nearly half the spike-specific TCRs target unmutated variant regions. Mostly white British, mostly female donors; authors suggested clonal diversity may be underestimated.

TCRdb's table, derived via immunoSEQ multiplex PCR, lists solely in-frame clones and lacks some. The data hold under 60,000 clones, with around 80% observed a single time. As to this clone: The antigen is unknown.

The CDR3 is 14 amino acids. Germline CDR1 reads SGHNT; CDR2 reads YYREEE (reference sequence). Trimming left V 0 bases short and J 6 bases short, with 11 bases between. The sequence was collected from an adult in good health. Sequencing was performed on peripheral blood, taken on day 0 of AZD1222 vaccination. The genes are TRBV5-4 and TRBJ2-3; D unclear. The CDR3, as DNA: TGTGCCAGCAGCTTGGCCGGGCCATGGGATACGCAGTATTTT. Protein sequence: CASSLAGPWDTQYF.